The present entry profiles one T cell receptor beta chain with its context. Germline CDR1 and CDR2: LGHNA and YSLEER. V was pared by 0 bases and J by 0 bases, with 15 bases between. The length of the CDR3 is 17 residues. Repertoires were generated with immunoSEQ multiplex PCR, while TCRdb's copy carries only in-frame clones and drops some. The sample holds 150,000 or so clones, around 80% seen once. The entry originates in a study of blood T cell repertoires in COVID-19. Whole-study context: PBMCs, B-cell-depleted T cells, or T cells provided the cDNA or gDNA that made up the material.

This sequence joins TRBV4-3 and TRBJ2-7; weak D call: TRBD1 (5 bases). The specimen sequenced was PBMCs or T cells enriched from blood (not recorded which). The receptor was derived from a man in his sixties or seventies who had been exposed to COVID-19. The CDR3 DNA is TGCGCCAGCAGCCAAGATTTCGCACAGGCTCCCTCCTACGAGCAGTACTTC. This gives the protein CASSQDFAQAPSYEQYF.